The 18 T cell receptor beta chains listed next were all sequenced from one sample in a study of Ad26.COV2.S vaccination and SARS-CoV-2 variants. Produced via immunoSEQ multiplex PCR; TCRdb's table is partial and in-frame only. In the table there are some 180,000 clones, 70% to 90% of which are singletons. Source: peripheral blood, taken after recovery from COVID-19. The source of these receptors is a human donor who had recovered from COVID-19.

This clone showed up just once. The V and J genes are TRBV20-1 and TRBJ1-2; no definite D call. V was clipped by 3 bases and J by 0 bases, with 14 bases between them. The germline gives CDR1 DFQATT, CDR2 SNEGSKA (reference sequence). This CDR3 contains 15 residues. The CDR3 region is CSASPAERTNYGYTF. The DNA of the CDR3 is TGCAGTGCTAGTCCCGCGGAACGTACTAACTATGGCTACACCTTC.

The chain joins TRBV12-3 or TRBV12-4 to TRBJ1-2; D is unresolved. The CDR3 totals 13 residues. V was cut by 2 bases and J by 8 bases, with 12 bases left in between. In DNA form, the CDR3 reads TGTGCCAGCAGTTTAAAGACCCGAGGGGGCTACACCTTC. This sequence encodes CASSLKTRGGYTF.

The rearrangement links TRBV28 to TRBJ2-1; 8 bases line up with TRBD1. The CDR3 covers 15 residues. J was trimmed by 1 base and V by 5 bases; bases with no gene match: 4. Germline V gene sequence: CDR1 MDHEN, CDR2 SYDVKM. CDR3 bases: TGTGCCAGCAGTCCGCACAGGGGGTCCTACAATGAGCAGTTCTTC. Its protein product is CASSPHRGSYNEQFF. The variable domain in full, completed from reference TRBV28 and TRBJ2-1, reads DVKVTQSSRYLVKRTGEKVFLECVQDMDHENMFWYRQDPGLGLRLIYFSYDVKMKEKGDIPEGYSVSREKKERFSLILESASTNQTSMYLCASSPHRGSYNEQFFGPGTRLTVL.

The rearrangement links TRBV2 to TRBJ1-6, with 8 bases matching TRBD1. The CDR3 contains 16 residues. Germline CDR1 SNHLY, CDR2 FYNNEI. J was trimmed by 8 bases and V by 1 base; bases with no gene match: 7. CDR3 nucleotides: TGTGCCAGCAGTGAAGATGGGGCAGGGGGCCATTCACCCCTCCACTTT. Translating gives CASSEDGAGGHSPLHF.

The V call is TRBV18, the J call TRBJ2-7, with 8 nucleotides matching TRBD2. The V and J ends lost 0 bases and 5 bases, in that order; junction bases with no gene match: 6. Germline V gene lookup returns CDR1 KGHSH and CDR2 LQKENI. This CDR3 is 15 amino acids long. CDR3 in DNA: TGTGCCAGCTCACCACCGAGCAGCGGGAGTAACGAGCAGTACTTC. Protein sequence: CASSPPSSGSNEQYF.

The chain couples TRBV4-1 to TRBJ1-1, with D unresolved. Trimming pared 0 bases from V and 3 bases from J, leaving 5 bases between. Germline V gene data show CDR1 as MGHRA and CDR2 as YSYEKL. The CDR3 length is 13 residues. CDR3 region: CASSQDWDTEAFF. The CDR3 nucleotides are TGCGCCAGCAGCCAAGATTGGGACACTGAAGCTTTCTTT.

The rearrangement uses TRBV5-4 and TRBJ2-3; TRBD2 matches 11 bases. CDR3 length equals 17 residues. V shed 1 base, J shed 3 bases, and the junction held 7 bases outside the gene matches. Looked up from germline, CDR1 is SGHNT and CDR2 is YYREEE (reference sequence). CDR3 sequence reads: CASSLYSGGARTDTQYF. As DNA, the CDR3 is TGTGCCAGCAGCTTGTATAGCGGGGGGGCCCGAACAGATACGCAGTATTTT. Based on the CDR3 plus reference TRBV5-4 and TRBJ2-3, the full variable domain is ETGVTQSPTHLIKTRGQQVTLRCSSQSGHNTVSWYQQALGQGPQFIFQYYREEENGRGNFPPRFSGLQFPNYSSELNVNALELDDSALYLCASSLYSGGARTDTQYFGPGTRLTVL.

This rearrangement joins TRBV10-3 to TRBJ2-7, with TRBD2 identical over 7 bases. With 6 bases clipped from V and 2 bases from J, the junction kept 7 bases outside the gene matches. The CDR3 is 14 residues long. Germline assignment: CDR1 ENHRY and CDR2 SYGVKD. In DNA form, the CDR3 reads TGTGCCATCAGGGCGGGGGTCCTTACCTACGAGCAGTACTTC. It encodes CAIRAGVLTYEQYF.

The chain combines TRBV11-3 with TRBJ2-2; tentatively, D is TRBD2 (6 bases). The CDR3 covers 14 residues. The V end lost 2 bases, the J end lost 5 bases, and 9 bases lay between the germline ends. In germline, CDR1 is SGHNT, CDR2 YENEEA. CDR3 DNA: TGTGCCAGCAGCTTAACTCGGGAGACCGGGGAGCTGTTTTTT. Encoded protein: CASSLTRETGELFF.

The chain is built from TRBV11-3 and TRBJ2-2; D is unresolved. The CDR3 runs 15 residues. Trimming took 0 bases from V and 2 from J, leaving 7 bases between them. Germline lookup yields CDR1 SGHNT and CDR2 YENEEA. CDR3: CASSLDRANTGELFF. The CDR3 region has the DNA TGTGCCAGCAGCTTAGACAGAGCTAACACCGGGGAGCTGTTTTTT.

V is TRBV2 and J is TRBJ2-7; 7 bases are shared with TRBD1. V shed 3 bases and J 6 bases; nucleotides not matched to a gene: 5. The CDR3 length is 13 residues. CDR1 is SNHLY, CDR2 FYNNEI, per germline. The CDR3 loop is CASSDRGGGEQYF. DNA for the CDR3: TGTGCCAGCAGTGATAGAGGGGGCGGCGAGCAGTACTTC.

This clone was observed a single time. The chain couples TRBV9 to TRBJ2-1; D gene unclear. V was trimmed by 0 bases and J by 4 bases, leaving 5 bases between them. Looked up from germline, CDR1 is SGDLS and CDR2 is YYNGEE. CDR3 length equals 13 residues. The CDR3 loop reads CASSVADYNEQFF. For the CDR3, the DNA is TGTGCCAGCAGCGTAGCGGATTACAATGAGCAGTTCTTC.

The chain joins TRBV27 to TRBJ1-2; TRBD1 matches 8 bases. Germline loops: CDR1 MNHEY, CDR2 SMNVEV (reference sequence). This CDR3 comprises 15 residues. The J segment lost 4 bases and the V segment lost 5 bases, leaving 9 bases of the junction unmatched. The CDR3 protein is CASSPQGALIYGYTF. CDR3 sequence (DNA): TGTGCCAGCAGTCCGCAGGGGGCGCTTATCTATGGCTACACCTTC.

This CDR3 reads CASSSGARDNEQFF. The CDR3, as DNA: TGTGCCAGCAGCTCTGGGGCCAGGGACAATGAGCAGTTCTTC. The chain carries TRBV11-3 and TRBJ2-1; TRBD1 is a possible D gene (5 bases). Per germline, CDR1 SGHNT and CDR2 YENEEA. The CDR3 length is 14 residues. V was clipped by 4 bases and J by 5 bases, with 12 bases between them.

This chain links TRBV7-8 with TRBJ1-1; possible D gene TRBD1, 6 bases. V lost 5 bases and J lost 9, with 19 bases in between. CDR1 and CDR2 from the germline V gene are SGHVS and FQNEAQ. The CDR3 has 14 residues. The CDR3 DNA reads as TGTGCCAGCAGCCCCGGACAGATCGGGGATAAAGCTTTCTTT. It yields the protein CASSPGQIGDKAFF.

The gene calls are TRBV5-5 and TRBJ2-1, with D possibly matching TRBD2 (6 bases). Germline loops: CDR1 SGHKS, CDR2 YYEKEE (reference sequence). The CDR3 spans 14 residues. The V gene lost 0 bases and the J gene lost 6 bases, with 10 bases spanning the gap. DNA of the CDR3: TGTGCCAGCAGCTTGGCCGGGGGAGGCAATGAGCAGTTCTTC. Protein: CASSLAGGGNEQFF.

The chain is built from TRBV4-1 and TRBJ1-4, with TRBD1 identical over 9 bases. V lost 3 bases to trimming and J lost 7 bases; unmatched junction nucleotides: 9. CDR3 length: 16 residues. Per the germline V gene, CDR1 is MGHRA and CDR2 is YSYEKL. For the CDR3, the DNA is TGCGCCAGCAGCCAGTCCGGACAGGGGCTCGGTGAAAAACTGTTTTTT. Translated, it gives CASSQSGQGLGEKLFF.

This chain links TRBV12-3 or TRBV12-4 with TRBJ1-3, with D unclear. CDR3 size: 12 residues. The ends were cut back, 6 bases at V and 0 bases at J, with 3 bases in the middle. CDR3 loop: CASSNSGNTIYF. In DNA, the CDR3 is TGTGCCAGCAGCAACTCTGGAAACACCATATATTTT.